This T cell receptor (beta chain) was sequenced in a study of vaccination and CD4 T cells after COVID-19 (dated 2022 in TCRdb). Background for the entire study: Convalescent patients had a positive SARS-CoV-2 result on nasal swab PCR, and of these patients, some 10 had mild disease and one had severe disease. Post-vaccine blood samples were taken a median of 72 days after the second vaccine dose, with a range of roughly 14 to 250 days. Post-COVID blood samples from convalescent patients were collected a median of roughly 100 days after diagnosis, with a range of roughly 30 to 161 days. In the convalescent cohort there were six males and four females, among whom were two Hispanic individuals, seven Caucasians, two Asians and one multiracial person. Participants received two doses of either the Pfizer-BioNTech BNT162b2 vaccine (n=8) or the Moderna mRNA-1273 vaccine (n=2). In 10 COVID-19 convalescent patients and a handful of infection-naive healthy vaccine recipients, researchers compared the spike-specific CD4+ TCR repertoire from before mRNA vaccination with the repertoire from after. The cultures were stimulated with overlapping spike peptide pools from SARS-CoV-2 and from the common cold coronaviruses HCoV-NL63, HCoV-OC43 and HCoV-229E. As controls, cultures received a CEFX viral epitope pool (the positive control), an HIV-1 Nef peptide pool (the negative control), or no peptide at all.

On the study overall, not on this receptor specifically: In convalescent patients, a median roughly 83% of post-vaccine SARS-CoV-2-reactive clones were detected only after vaccination, and vaccine-specific priming was suggested by this finding. Of the vaccine-specific clones in convalescent patients, 304 of 307, or nearly all, reacted only to SARS-CoV-2 spike and did not cross-react with common cold coronaviruses. The median count of SARS-CoV-2-reactive clonotypes went up from approximately 20 after infection to 30 to 40 after vaccination, although the change was not significant. Only a relatively small number of convalescent patients were included in the study, and early timepoints following natural infection were not analyzed.

Remarks on this clonotype: Its antigen remains unidentified. The input lacks base qualities; no much larger clone sits a single base away.

The sample's treatment or condition label, decoded: roughly 10-day PBMC culture with coronavirus spike peptide pools or control peptides (ViraFEST assay). To expand antigen-specific T cells with peptide pools and then pick out the expanded clonotypes through TCR sequencing, the study relied on the ViraFEST assay. The positive SARS-CoV-2 PCR tests of the convalescent patients were dated from March to December 2020, before the Alpha, Beta and Delta variants emerged in the United States. Over 1.5 million PBMCs per well were cultured in IMDM with roughly 5.5% human AB serum and 9 to 10 IU/ml IL-2, plus 10 ug/ml peptide pools. Half of the culture medium was replaced with fresh IL-2-containing medium on days 3 and 7. Once the cells had been in culture for about 10 days, the EasySep CD4+ T cell isolation kit was used to isolate CD4+ T cells by negative selection. Ficoll-Paque Plus gradient centrifugation was used to isolate PBMCs from whole blood, and the isolated PBMCs were then either used fresh or cryopreserved at -140C. Each culture condition was generally run in triplicate wells.

Library prep was done by PCR. DNA from cultured CD4+ T cells was subjected to TCR sequencing with the Oncomine TCR Beta short-read assay at the Johns Hopkins FTIC core. The QIAamp micro DNA kit was used to extract genomic DNA from the cultured CD4+ T cells. Oncomine TCR Beta libraries made from cultured CD4+ T cells were pooled using unique dual indexes and sequenced on an Illumina iSeq 100. On the authors' methods: Non-productive sequences were removed, and CDR3s that did not start with C, did not end with F or W, or were shorter than 7 amino acids were discarded. The MANAFEST web application was used to identify antigen-specific clonotypes by comparing peptide-stimulated wells against reference wells and other culture wells. For a clone to be called positive, the clone needed an FDR below 0.05, an odds ratio above 5, and a productive frequency above 0.1% in at least two of three replicate wells. Clonotypes that were significantly expanded in both SARS-CoV-2 spike wells and at least one common cold coronavirus spike condition were defined as cross-reactive. Using R version 3.6.1, CDR3 homology was evaluated through Levenshtein distances (stringdist) along with unrooted phylogenetic trees (ape). TCRdb handled the public reads itself, with Q25 trimming in fastp and clone calling in MiXCR, and kept productive beta chains. Every distinct CDR3 protein forms one entry, paired with its most common genes and DNA. TCRdb's processing, not the authors' own work, is the source of the V and J calls. The sample yields about 13,000 distinct CDR3 sequences; roughly 56% were counted once. The top ten hold over 15% of the sample.

According to the germline V gene, CDR1 reads SNHLY and CDR2 reads FYNNEI. V is reduced by 4 bases and J by 10 bases, leaving a spacing of 7 bases between them. The CDR3 runs 10 amino acids, cysteine and phenylalanine included. Only the CDR3 DNA stays, 30 bases, in frame from base 1. The rearranged segments are TRBV2 and TRBJ2-5; no D gene can be assigned with confidence. This TCR was recovered from a human donor who had recovered from COVID-19. The sample taken for sequencing was CD4+ T cells from blood, cultured in vitro. The nucleotide sequence reads TGTGCCAGCAGTGCGACGAGCCAGTACTTC. This is translated as CASSATSQYF. With the portions outside the CDR3 filled from the reference TRBV2 and TRBJ2-5 genes, the complete variable region becomes EPEVTQTPSHQVTQMGQEVILRCVPISNHLYFYWYRQILGQKVEFLVSFYNNEISEKSEIFDDQFSVERPDGSNFTLKIRSTKLEDSAMYFCASSATSQYFGPGTRLLVL.